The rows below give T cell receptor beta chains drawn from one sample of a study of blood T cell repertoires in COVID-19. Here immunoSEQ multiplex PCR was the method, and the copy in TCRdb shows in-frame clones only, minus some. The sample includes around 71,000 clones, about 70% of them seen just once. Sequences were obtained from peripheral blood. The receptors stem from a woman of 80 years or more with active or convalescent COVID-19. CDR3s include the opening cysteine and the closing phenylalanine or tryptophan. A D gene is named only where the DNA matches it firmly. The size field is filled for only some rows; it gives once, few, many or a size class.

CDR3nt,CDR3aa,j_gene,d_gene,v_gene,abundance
TGTGCCAGCAGTCCCGGGACAGGTGGGACAGGGAATGAAAAACTGTTTTTT,CASSPGTGGTGNEKLFF,TRBJ1-4,TRBD1,TRBV28,-
TGTGCCAGCAGCCAAATCCGATCGGACAGGGGAGAGACCCAGTACTTC,CASSQIRSDRGETQYF,TRBJ2-5,TRBD1,TRBV14,-
TGTGCCAGCAGTGAAGGGGAGACGATCTATGGCTACACCTTC,CASSEGETIYGYTF,TRBJ1-2,-,TRBV6-1,-
TGCGCCAGCAGTCTGGCGGGGGAGGAAGCTTTCTTT,CASSLAGEEAFF,TRBJ1-1,-,TRBV4-1,-
TGTGCCAGCAGCCAAGTTACAGTGGGTACGCAGTATTTT,CASSQVTVGTQYF,TRBJ2-3,-,TRBV3-1/TRBV3-2,-
TGTGCCAGCAGTGAACGCCGACACAGCTCCTACGAGCAGTACTTC,CASSERRHSSYEQYF,TRBJ2-7,-,TRBV2,-
TGTGCCAGCAGTTCCGGACTAGCGACGACCCAGTACTTC,CASSSGLATTQYF,TRBJ2-5,TRBD2,TRBV6-5,medium-sized
TGTGCCAGCAGCCACCGGGGAGGAGGGGGGGAAAGCTCCTACGAGCAGTACTTC,CASSHRGGGGESSYEQYF,TRBJ2-7,-,TRBV7-2,few
TGTGCCAGCAGCGGGGCGGGAGAGGGCACAGATACGCAGTATTTT,CASSGAGEGTDTQYF,TRBJ2-3,TRBD2,TRBV5-4,-
TGTGCCAGCAGCCCGGACAGGACGGATCAGCCCCAGCATTTT,CASSPDRTDQPQHF,TRBJ1-5,TRBD1,TRBV7-2,-
TGTGCCAGCAGCTTACTAAGGGGCAGGGGGTTATTGGGCTACACCTTC,CASSLLRGRGLLGYTF,TRBJ1-2,TRBD1,TRBV7-2,few
TGTGCCTGGAGTGAGGAACCGCGGGGGGAAAAACTGTTTTTT,CAWSEEPRGEKLFF,TRBJ1-4,-,TRBV30,-
TGTGCCAGCAGCGCAAACAGGTTGGGTTCAACTCGGGAGCTGTTTTTT,CASSANRLGSTRELFF,TRBJ2-2,-,TRBV9,-
TGTGCCAGCAGCGTAGGTACGCGGGATACGCAGTATTTT,CASSVGTRDTQYF,TRBJ2-3,-,TRBV9,-
TGTGCCAGTAGAAGGGACAGCTACAATGAGCAGTTCTTC,CASRRDSYNEQFF,TRBJ2-1,TRBD1,TRBV19,-
TGTGCCAGCAGCTTGGATGGGCAGTTGTACCAAGAGACCCAGTACTTC,CASSLDGQLYQETQYF,TRBJ2-5,-,TRBV5-5,-